This T cell receptor beta chain derives from a study of T cells in Graves' hyperthyroidism and ophthalmopathy. With 5 bases clipped from V and 3 bases from J, the junction kept 10 bases outside the gene matches. Germline V gene sequence: CDR1 SNHLY, CDR2 FYNNEI. The CDR3 contains 17 residues. Amplified regions were TCR beta CDR3 sequences from RNA transcripts. In the first-round RT-PCR of the TCR CDR3, the HTBI primer set was used. Via MiXCR, TCRdb re-called the multiplex PCR reads, giving one row per CDR3 protein. The sample gives 410,000 or so distinct CDR3 sequences, roughly 14% of which show up once; 13% is in the top ten. PBMCs were obtained from approximately 9.2 ml fresh peripheral blood.

Sequencing was done on a sample of blood. The chain combines TRBV2 with TRBJ2-3, with TRBD1 matching over 11 bases. This TCR was recovered from a man in his late teens or twenties with Graves' ophthalmopathy. The CDR3 region is CASSPGQGAQITDTQYF. The CDR3, as DNA: TGTGCCAGCAGTCCCGGACAGGGGGCGCAAATAACAGATACGCAGTATTTT.